A selection of T cell receptor beta chains follows, all from one sample in a study of blood T cell repertoires in COVID-19. The method was immunoSEQ multiplex PCR; TCRdb's version includes in-frame clones alone and lacks a portion of them. The data show 150,000 to 200,000 clones, over 85% seen once. The source material was peripheral blood. Receptor source: a man in his 60s with active or convalescent COVID-19. CDR3s include the opening cysteine and the closing phenylalanine or tryptophan.

V gene	J gene	CDR3 protein
TRBV5-1	TRBJ1-3	CASSRDRGDSGNTIYF
TRBV19	TRBJ1-5	CASTDWGGYSNQPQHF
TRBV12-3/TRBV12-4	TRBJ2-5	CASGQGGETQYF
TRBV28	TRBJ2-3	CASSSYPTGGFADTQYF
TRBV10-3	TRBJ2-7	CAISATSAVSYEQYF
TRBV11-2	TRBJ1-3	CASSLIPREDSGNTIYF
TRBV10-2	TRBJ1-5	CASRGTNSNQPQHF
TRBV7-2	TRBJ2-7	CASIESGGPYEQYF
TRBV19	TRBJ1-1	CASSIAGGGTEAFF
TRBV11-2	TRBJ2-1	CASSSSLADEQFF
TRBV19	TRBJ1-1	CASSHPGQNTEAFF
TRBV12-5	TRBJ1-6	CASGLVYDRYRYSPLHF
TRBV6-4	TRBJ2-7	CASSALFLAGPSYEQYF
TRBV10-3	TRBJ2-7	CAMAGGGGPYEQYF
TRBV7-2	TRBJ2-5	CASSLGLAGAARTQYF
TRBV5-1	TRBJ2-1	CASSLDGSLDEQFF
TRBV6-5	TRBJ1-3	CASRDWLSGNTIYF
TRBV27	TRBJ2-1	CASSLALQYNEQFF
TRBV19	TRBJ2-5	CASSSLAAETQYF
TRBV18	TRBJ1-4	CASSQDSNEKLFF
TRBV5-5	TRBJ2-1	CASSVAGGSYNEQFF
TRBV12-3/TRBV12-4	TRBJ1-5	CASSQGYNQPQHF
TRBV18	TRBJ1-6	CASSPPLFRQGAKNSPLHF
TRBV10-1	TRBJ1-1	CASSMTTGRGTEAFF
TRBV7-8	TRBJ2-3	CASSLRGGADTQYF
TRBV29-1	TRBJ1-1	CSVGVAGRDTEAFF
TRBV3-1/TRBV3-2	TRBJ2-6	CASSQERTGANVLTF
TRBV15	TRBJ1-1	CATSREPGRVNTEAFF
TRBV11-1	TRBJ1-1	CASSSGQGVTEAFF
TRBV11-1	TRBJ2-7	CASSPRTGAGYEQYF
TRBV5-8	TRBJ1-1	CASSFGGTEAFF
TRBV5-8	TRBJ1-1	CASARGGVSTEAFF
TRBV2	TRBJ1-5	CASSATDQPQHF
TRBV10-2	TRBJ1-2	CASSGTGNEDGYTF
TRBV6-5	TRBJ2-5	CASSFGETQYF
TRBV28	TRBJ2-2	CASSLLAAPTGELFF
TRBV19	TRBJ2-5	CASSIRTPSGTQYF
TRBV10-3	TRBJ1-2	CAISQLESSNGYTF
TRBV9	TRBJ2-7	CASSASAGGPYEQYF
TRBV19	TRBJ2-1	CASSALQAPWDEQFF
TRBV4-2	TRBJ2-7	CASSQDLLAGGHEQYF
TRBV6-5	TRBJ1-5	CASSYRRGHQPQHF
TRBV11-2	TRBJ1-4	CASSLTHSSSTNEKLFF
TRBV27	TRBJ2-7	CASSSIQGYEQYF
TRBV6-5	TRBJ2-3	CASTTPGNTDTQYF
TRBV6-5	TRBJ2-1	CASSYDTGKPEQFF